A single sample is the source of the 23 T cell receptor beta chains below, sequenced in a study of chemoradiotherapy in HPV16-positive cancers. Repertoires were generated with immunoSEQ multiplex PCR, while TCRdb's copy carries only in-frame clones and drops some. The table lists 55,000 to 85,000 clones, around nine tenths of them singletons. The specimen comprised blood, sampled from a patient who underwent chemoradiotherapy. The source of these receptors is a human donor with HPV-associated anogenital cancer.

J is TRBJ1-4 and V is TRBV28, with D maybe TRBD1 (5 bases). Germline CDR1 is MDHEN and CDR2 is SYDVKM. The length of the CDR3 is 13 residues. Trimming cost V 3 bases and J 8 bases, with 10 bases left between them. Here the CDR3 DNA reads TGTGCCAGCAGTTTGGGGCGTAGGGAAAAACTGTTTTTT. Its protein is CASSLGRREKLFF.

CDR3 in amino acids: CSVLGSGNIQYF. The DNA of the CDR3 is TGCAGCGTTCTTGGTTCAGGAAACATTCAGTACTTC. This sequence joins TRBV29-1 and TRBJ2-4; D not resolved. Germline loops: CDR1 SQVTM, CDR2 ANQGSEA. Between the trimmed V and J ends, which lost 5 bases and 6 bases, there was a span of 11 bases. The CDR3 extends over 12 amino acids.

The gene calls are TRBV18 and TRBJ1-1; the D is unclear. The ends were cut back, 5 bases at V and 5 bases at J, with 9 bases in the middle. Germline V gene lookup returns CDR1 KGHSH and CDR2 LQKENI. The CDR3 covers 12 residues. In DNA, the CDR3 is TGTGCCAGCTCAAGAAGGGAGACTGAAGCTTTCTTT. Protein: CASSRRETEAFF.

The gene calls are TRBV5-4 and TRBJ1-1; D gene unclear. In germline, CDR1 is SGHNT, CDR2 YYREEE (reference sequence). The CDR3 sequence is 14 residues long. The germline V and J ends were trimmed by 0 bases and 10 bases, with 16 bases remaining between them. DNA of the CDR3: TGTGCCAGCAGCTTGGGAAATAGACGGGGAAGAGCTTTCTTT. This encodes CASSLGNRRGRAFF.

V and J are TRBV30 and TRBJ2-4; 7 positions agree with TRBD1. In germline, CDR1 is GTSNPN, CDR2 SVGIG (reference sequence). The CDR3 extends over 16 amino acids. V shed 2 bases, J shed 4 bases, and the junction held 11 bases outside the gene matches. CDR3 loop: CAWSTLAGTEKNIQYF. The CDR3 nucleotides read TGTGCCTGGAGTACCCTAGCCGGGACAGAAAAAAACATTCAGTACTTC.

Of note for this clone: One end of the junction fails to match germline, which may point to a read error. The chain carries TRBV6-1 and TRBJ1-2, with a tentative D call TRBD1 (5 bases). Germline-derived CDR1 and CDR2 are MNHNS and SASEGT. The CDR3 spans 11 residues. The CDR3 region is CASSGPGRLHF. CDR3 bases: TGTGCCAGCAGTGGGCCGGGACGGCTTCACTTC.

This clone is categorized as large (0.1 to 1%). V gene TRBV19 combines with J gene TRBJ1-3; 8 nucleotides align to TRBD1. The V gene end was trimmed by 6 bases and the J gene end by 0 bases; junction bases not matched to a gene: 4. Germline V gene lookup returns CDR1 LNHDA and CDR2 SQIVND (reference sequence). CDR3 length: 15 residues. The CDR3: CASRTTGGSGNTIYF. In nucleotides, the CDR3 is TGTGCCAGTAGGACTACAGGGGGCTCTGGAAACACCATATATTTT.

The J gene is TRBJ1-1, the V gene TRBV5-4, with D perhaps matching TRBD1 (5 bases). Trimming removed 3 bases at V and 1 base at J, with 7 bases between. The germline CDR1 and CDR2 sequences are SGHNT and YYREEE (reference sequence). The CDR3 totals 13 residues. Here the CDR3 DNA reads TGTGCCAGCAGCTCGACAGAGAACACTGAAGCTTTCTTT. This gives the protein CASSSTENTEAFF.

The chain combines TRBV2 with TRBJ2-7, with TRBD1 as a possible D gene (6 bases). Germline CDR1 is SNHLY and CDR2 is FYNNEI. This CDR3 contains 12 residues. The V gene lost 6 bases and the J gene lost 2 bases, with 8 bases spanning the gap. The CDR3 bases are TGTGCCAGCAGCAGGGACACCTACGAGCAGTACTTC. Amino acids: CASSRDTYEQYF.

This clone was seen a single time. V gene TRBV5-6 combines with J gene TRBJ1-5; D may be TRBD1 (5 bases). Trimming cost V 4 bases and J 4 bases, with 12 bases left between them. This CDR3 is 14 amino acids long. Looked up from germline, CDR1 is SGHDT and CDR2 is YYEEEE. The CDR3 DNA reads as TGTGCCAGCAGCCACTGGGGGGGTAATCAGCCCCAGCATTTT. This gives the protein CASSHWGGNQPQHF.

The genes are TRBV7-9 and TRBJ1-1, with D perhaps matching TRBD1 (5 bases). Germline-derived CDR1 and CDR2 are SEHNR and FQNEAQ (reference sequence). This CDR3 has 12 amino acids. V lost 6 bases, J lost 12 bases, and 17 bases lay in between. CDR3 sequence reads: CASSLPGRETFF. CDR3 nucleotide sequence: TGTGCCAGCAGTCTTCCAGGGAGGGAAACTTTCTTT.

The chain links TRBV28 to TRBJ2-5; D unclear. CDR3 length: 15 amino acids. Germline V CDR1 and CDR2: MDHEN, SYDVKM. Trimming removed 2 bases from V and 6 bases from J, with 16 bases in between. CDR3 in amino acids: CASSLGQVLRKTQYF. CDR3 in DNA: TGTGCCAGCAGTTTAGGTCAGGTCCTCAGGAAGACCCAGTACTTC.

The V and J genes are TRBV19 and TRBJ2-2; possible D gene TRBD2, 7 bases. Germline V gene lookup returns CDR1 LNHDA and CDR2 SQIVND (reference sequence). The CDR3 loop spans 20 amino acids. The germline V and J ends were trimmed by 11 bases and 5 bases, with 36 bases remaining between them. This CDR3 is CARMGGKQGNFLLWTGELFF. As DNA, the CDR3 is TGTGCCCGAATGGGGGGGAAACAGGGAAATTTTCTTCTATGGACCGGGGAGCTGTTTTTT.

The chain combines TRBV28 with TRBJ2-7; D may correspond to TRBD1 or TRBD2 (5 bases each). V dropped 3 bases and J dropped 3 bases, with 15 bases sitting between them. The CDR3 consists of 15 residues. CDR1 is MDHEN and CDR2 is SYDVKM in the germline V gene. The CDR3 here is CASSFIRDRHYEQYF. CDR3 sequence (DNA): TGTGCCAGCAGTTTCATCAGGGACCGGCACTACGAGCAGTACTTC.

This chain joins TRBV5-4 and TRBJ2-7; no definite D call. Trimming took off 4 bases at V and 5 bases at J, with 13 bases between the two ends. Germline V CDR1 and CDR2: SGHNT, YYREEE (reference sequence). CDR3 length: 13 residues. The CDR3 nucleotides read TGTGCCAGCAGCACGAGGCCCGAGGACGAGCAGTACTTC. It specifies CASSTRPEDEQYF.

In DNA form, the CDR3 reads TGTGCCAGCAGTTTAGGTGGGCAGCCCCAGCATTTT. Its protein is CASSLGGQPQHF. The chain carries TRBV28 and TRBJ1-5; D is uncertain. V lost 2 bases and J 7 bases, leaving 6 bases between the germline ends. Germline assignment: CDR1 MDHEN and CDR2 SYDVKM. The CDR3 has 12 amino acids.

The rearrangement links TRBV10-3 to TRBJ2-7; 9 positions agree with TRBD2. Germline trimming cut 8 bases from V and 0 bases from J; bases unmatched to any gene: 5. The CDR3 consists of 14 residues. Looked up from germline, CDR1 is ENHRY and CDR2 is SYGVKD. The CDR3 spells CAIGAGGTSYEQYF. The CDR3 DNA sequence: TGTGCCATCGGGGCGGGAGGGACCTCCTACGAGCAGTACTTC.

The chain employs TRBV6-6 and TRBJ1-2; 10 bases agree with TRBD1. The CDR3 contains 14 residues. Trimming removed 2 bases from V and 9 bases from J; junction bases left unmatched: 6. The germline V gene has CDR1 MNHNY and CDR2 SVGAGI (reference sequence). The CDR3 loop reads CASSYGTGDLSYTF. The CDR3 bases are TGTGCCAGCAGTTACGGGACAGGGGACCTAAGCTACACCTTC.

This chain connects TRBV6-1 to TRBJ2-7; D gene uncertain. Trimming cost V 6 bases and J 2 bases, with 14 bases left between them. The CDR3 spans 14 residues. In germline, CDR1 is MNHNS, CDR2 SASEGT. The CDR3 here is CASRRTLDAYEQYF. The CDR3 DNA follows: TGTGCCAGCAGACGGACGCTTGATGCCTACGAGCAGTACTTC.

The CDR3, as DNA: TGCGCCAGCAGCACCGGGACAGGGGAATTAGACACCATATATTTT. Protein product: CASSTGTGELDTIYF. The chain recombines TRBV5-1 with TRBJ1-3, with 10 nucleotides matching TRBD1. The CDR3 covers 15 residues. The V gene's germline CDR1 is SGHRS and CDR2 YFSETQ. J was trimmed by 8 bases and V by 4 bases; bases with no gene match: 9.

The rearrangement uses TRBV11-2 and TRBJ2-7, with D hard to call. Trimming left V 1 base short and J 6 bases short, with 10 bases between. The V gene's germline CDR1 is SGHAT and CDR2 FQNNGV. CDR3 length: 13 residues. Written as DNA, the CDR3 is TGTGCCAGCAGCTTAGGTCTAGACGCCGAGCAGTACTTC. Residues: CASSLGLDAEQYF.

This rearrangement joins TRBV29-1 to TRBJ1-3; no firm D call. The CDR3 has 13 residues. The germline CDR1 and CDR2 sequences are SQVTM and ANQGSEA. V was cut by 3 bases and J by 3 bases, with 9 bases left in between. The CDR3 loop is CSVDTGYGNTIYF. CDR3 DNA sequence: TGCAGCGTTGATACGGGTTATGGAAACACCATATATTTT.

DNA of the CDR3: TGTGCCAGCAGCCCGGGTGGACAGGGGTTTCCCTACGAGCAGTACTTC. Encoded protein: CASSPGGQGFPYEQYF. The chain has TRBV5-6 and TRBJ2-7, with 9 bases lining up with TRBD1. After removal of 4 bases from V and 2 bases from J, the junction contained 10 bases not matched to a gene. CDR3 size: 16 residues. Germline lookup yields CDR1 SGHDT and CDR2 YYEEEE.